Listed below are T cell receptor beta chains from one sample, sequenced in a study of cytomegalovirus exposure and HLA in healthy donors. Sequencing was performed with immunoSEQ multiplex PCR; in TCRdb, only in-frame clones are kept and a portion is missing. The sample includes around 100,000 clones, roughly three quarters of them seen just once. Sequencing was done on a sample of PBMCs. The source is a woman between 18 and 30 years old in good health and CMV-seropositive. The CDR3 runs from the conserved cysteine through the conserved F or W. A D gene is named only where the DNA matches it firmly. Clone size appears in some rows only: once, few, many, or a class for an expanded clone.

v_call: TRBV28
clone_size: .
j_call: TRBJ1-2
d_call: .
cdr3_length: 12
cdr3_nt: TGTGCCAGCAGTTTAGTACGGTATGGCTACACCTTC
cdr3_aa: CASSLVRYGYTF

v_call: TRBV7-3
clone_size: few
j_call: TRBJ1-1
d_call: TRBD1
cdr3_length: 15
cdr3_nt: TGTGCCAGCAGCTCGACAGGGGGTTTGAACACTGAAGCTTTCTTT
cdr3_aa: CASSSTGGLNTEAFF

v_call: TRBV10-2
clone_size: few
j_call: TRBJ2-3
d_call: .
cdr3_length: 14
cdr3_nt: TGCGCCAGCAGTCCACCCGGGAATGTGGATACGCAGTATTTT
cdr3_aa: CASSPPGNVDTQYF

v_call: TRBV2
clone_size: .
j_call: TRBJ2-1
d_call: .
cdr3_length: 14
cdr3_nt: TGTGCCAGCAGTGACTTAGTACGGGACAATGAGCAGTTCTTC
cdr3_aa: CASSDLVRDNEQFF

v_call: TRBV18
clone_size: .
j_call: TRBJ1-5
d_call: .
cdr3_length: 16
cdr3_nt: TGTGCCAGCTCACGCGGGAGGGGGGATAGCAATCAGCCCCAGCATTTT
cdr3_aa: CASSRGRGDSNQPQHF

v_call: TRBV4-1
clone_size: .
j_call: TRBJ2-3
d_call: .
cdr3_length: 15
cdr3_nt: TGCGCCAGCAGCTCCGACCCAACTATCACAGATACGCAGTATTTT
cdr3_aa: CASSSDPTITDTQYF

v_call: TRBV7-9
clone_size: once
j_call: TRBJ1-2
d_call: TRBD1
cdr3_length: 14
cdr3_nt: TGTGCCAGCAGCTCACAGGGGGCGGGCTATGGCTACACCTTC
cdr3_aa: CASSSQGAGYGYTF

v_call: TRBV7-6
clone_size: .
j_call: TRBJ2-3
d_call: .
cdr3_length: 14
cdr3_nt: TGTGCCAGCAGCTTATCCCGGGACACAGATACGCAGTATTTT
cdr3_aa: CASSLSRDTDTQYF

v_call: TRBV19
clone_size: .
j_call: TRBJ1-4
d_call: .
cdr3_length: 15
cdr3_nt: TGTGCCAGTAGCCCCTTGGGGGCGGCTAATGAAAAACTGTTTTTT
cdr3_aa: CASSPLGAANEKLFF

v_call: TRBV7-9
clone_size: .
j_call: TRBJ2-7
d_call: .
cdr3_length: 14
cdr3_nt: TGTGCCAGCAGCTTAGAGGTGGAGTCCTACGAGCAGTACTTC
cdr3_aa: CASSLEVESYEQYF

v_call: TRBV5-5
clone_size: .
j_call: TRBJ1-2
d_call: .
cdr3_length: 16
cdr3_nt: TGTGCCAGCAGCCTCAACCCAGCGGAGCTCAACTATGGCTACACCTTC
cdr3_aa: CASSLNPAELNYGYTF

v_call: TRBV5-1
clone_size: once
j_call: TRBJ1-1
d_call: .
cdr3_length: 13
cdr3_nt: TGCGCCAGCAGCCTAAATATGAACACTGAAGCTTTCTTT
cdr3_aa: CASSLNMNTEAFF